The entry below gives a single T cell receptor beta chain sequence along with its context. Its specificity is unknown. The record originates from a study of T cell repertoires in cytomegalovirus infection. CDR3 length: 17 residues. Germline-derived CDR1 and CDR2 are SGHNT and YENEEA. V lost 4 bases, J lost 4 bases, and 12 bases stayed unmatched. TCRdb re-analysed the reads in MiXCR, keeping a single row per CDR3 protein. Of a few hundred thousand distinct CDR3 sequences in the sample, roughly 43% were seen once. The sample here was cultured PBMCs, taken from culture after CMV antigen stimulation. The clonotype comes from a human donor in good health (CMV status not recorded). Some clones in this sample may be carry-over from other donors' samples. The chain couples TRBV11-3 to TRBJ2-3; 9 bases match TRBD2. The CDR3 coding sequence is TGTGCCAGCAGCTCAGGGGGTAGCGGGAGAGGGGCAGATACGCAGTATTTT. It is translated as CASSSGGSGRGADTQYF. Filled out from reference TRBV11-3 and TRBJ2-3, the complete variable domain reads EAGVVQSPRYKIIEKKQPVAFWCNPISGHNTLYWYLQNLGQGPELLIRYENEEAVDDSQLPKDRFSAERLKGVDSTLKIQPAELGDSAVYLCASSSGGSGRGADTQYFGPGTRLTVL.